Below, one TCR beta chain is given with its context. This specimen comes from a study of blood T cell repertoires in COVID-19. Looking at the study overall: Acute and convalescent COVID-19 samples came from the United States, Italy and Spain. Sources were T cells, B-cell-depleted T cells, or PBMCs; the material itself was cDNA or gDNA.

Per the authors' pipeline: Estimation of nucleated cell counts was performed using reference gene primer amplification. Sequencing used immunoSEQ multiplex PCR; TCRdb keeps in-frame clones, though not all of them. V, J and clone size are taken as reported in that table, and D and trimming were inferred from the DNA itself. The table records about 220,000 clones, 84% of them present only once. V gave up 4 bases and J gave up 1 base, with 8 bases separating them. CDR1 is SGHDT and CDR2 is YYEEEE in the germline V gene. The CDR3 is made up of 13 amino acids. The sample was peripheral blood. This receptor was obtained from a man aged 30-40 years with active or convalescent COVID-19. This chain connects TRBV5-6 to TRBJ1-1; D is uncertain. CDR3 loop: CASSPPGNTEAFF. The CDR3, as DNA: TGTGCCAGCAGCCCCCCCGGGAACACTGAAGCTTTCTTT.